This entry describes one TCR beta chain. An end of the junction differs from the germline gene, which may be a read error. Use of 60 Vbeta and 13 Jbeta primers characterized the PCR. The table came from immunoSEQ multiplex PCR; TCRdb's copy has only in-frame clones and leaves some out. The sample records 200,000 to 250,000 clones, about 80% being singletons. This specimen comes from a study of cytomegalovirus exposure and HLA in healthy donors. CDR3 length equals 14 residues. The germline V gene encodes CDR1 GTSNPN and CDR2 SVGIG (reference sequence). The chain couples TRBV30 to TRBJ1-2, with D possibly being TRBD1 (5 bases). The sample was PBMCs. The receptor comes from a middle-aged woman in good health and CMV-seronegative. The CDR3 loop reads CAWTPRGGTNGYPF. CDR3 sequence (DNA): TGTGCCTGGACCCCCCGGGGGGGAACCAATGGCTACCCCTTC.